One sample yielded the 14 T cell receptor beta chains listed below, sequenced in a study of blood T cell repertoires in COVID-19. The method was immunoSEQ multiplex PCR; TCRdb's version includes in-frame clones alone and lacks a portion of them. Of approximately 75,000 clones listed, roughly 90% are singletons. Sequences were obtained from peripheral blood. All receptors derive from an older man with COVID-19, enrolled during active disease.

The J gene is TRBJ1-4, the V gene TRBV24-1, with TRBD1 as a possible D gene (6 bases). V was trimmed by 0 bases and J by 6 bases, leaving 25 bases between them. Germline CDR1 reads KGHDR; CDR2 reads SFDVKD. This CDR3 has 20 amino acids. The CDR3: CATSDLPILLLQGNDEKLFF. CDR3 sequence (DNA): TGTGCCACCAGTGATTTGCCTATCCTCCTTCTTCAGGGGAACGATGAAAAACTGTTTTTT.

V is TRBV10-3 and J is TRBJ2-1, with D perhaps matching TRBD1 (5 bases). This CDR3 contains 17 residues. Germline loops: CDR1 ENHRY, CDR2 SYGVKD. V gave up 0 bases and J gave up 0 bases, with 12 bases separating them. Here the CDR3 reads CAISESLGPSSYNEQFF. The CDR3 nucleotides read TGTGCCATCAGTGAGTCGCTGGGGCCCAGCTCCTACAATGAGCAGTTCTTC.

The chain is built from TRBV7-3 and TRBJ2-3; D not resolved. The germline V gene has CDR1 SGHTA and CDR2 FQGTGA. The CDR3 runs to 14 residues. Between the trimmed V and J ends, which lost 5 bases and 5 bases, there was a span of 14 bases. CDR3 amino acids: CASSRVSGGDTQYF. The DNA of the CDR3 is TGTGCCAGCAGCCGAGTTTCGGGTGGAGATACGCAGTATTTT.

The rearrangement joins TRBV3-1 (or the pseudogene TRBV3-2) to TRBJ2-1; TRBD2 matches 7 bases. The length of the CDR3 is 13 residues. Germline CDR1 LGHDT, CDR2 YNNKEL (reference sequence). The V gene end was trimmed by 4 bases and the J gene end by 9 bases; junction bases not matched to a gene: 6. The CDR3 DNA is TGTGCCAGCAGCCCACTAGCGTCAAGTGAGCAGTTCTTC. Translating it yields CASSPLASSEQFF.

CDR3 bases: TGTGCCAGCAGCGTAGGGCGGGTCCCCAGCTCTGGAAACACCATATATTTT. Encoded protein: CASSVGRVPSSGNTIYF. The chain employs TRBV9 and TRBJ1-3; D is unclear. Germline V lookup: CDR1 SGDLS, CDR2 YYNGEE. V dropped 0 bases and J dropped 0 bases, with 13 bases sitting between them. The CDR3 length is 17 residues.

This clone was seen once. This chain joins TRBV28 and TRBJ2-2, with 13 bases aligning to TRBD2. Trimming cost V 5 bases and J 5 bases; bases outside gene matches: 8. This CDR3 contains 17 residues. The germline gives CDR1 MDHEN, CDR2 SYDVKM. The CDR3 protein is CASSLLTSGGATGELFF. CDR3 nucleotides: TGTGCCAGCAGTCTACTAACTAGCGGGGGGGCAACCGGGGAGCTGTTTTTT. The full variable domain, its missing parts supplied by reference TRBV28 and TRBJ2-2, is DVKVTQSSRYLVKRTGEKVFLECVQDMDHENMFWYRQDPGLGLRLIYFSYDVKMKEKGDIPEGYSVSREKKERFSLILESASTNQTSMYLCASSLLTSGGATGELFFGEGSRLTVL.

The chain is built from TRBV3-1 (or the pseudogene TRBV3-2) and TRBJ2-1; 12 nucleotides align to TRBD2. Losses at the gene ends were 3 bases for V and 3 bases for J; bases not matched to a gene: 6. This CDR3 is 17 amino acids long. The germline V gene encodes CDR1 LGHDT and CDR2 YNNKEL (reference sequence). The CDR3: CASSQAPTSGGYNEQFF. The CDR3 DNA reads as TGTGCCAGCAGCCAGGCCCCGACTAGCGGGGGCTACAATGAGCAGTTCTTC.

The rearrangement joins TRBV5-1 to TRBJ1-4; D gene uncertain. Between the trimmed V and J ends, which lost 3 bases and 2 bases, there was a span of 14 bases. CDR1 and CDR2 (germline): SGHRS, YFSETQ. The CDR3 is 16 residues long. For the CDR3, the DNA is TGCGCCAGCAGCTCTCTGACGGGGTCTACTAATGAAAAACTGTTTTTT. This gives the protein CASSSLTGSTNEKLFF.

The chain recombines TRBV9 with TRBJ2-2; 8 bases match TRBD2. CDR1 SGDLS and CDR2 YYNGEE come from the germline V gene. The length of the CDR3 is 15 residues. V shed 4 bases, J shed 2 bases, and the junction held 4 bases outside the gene matches. The CDR3 region is CASSRTSRNTGELFF. CDR3 sequence (DNA): TGTGCCAGCAGCCGGACTAGCAGAAACACCGGGGAGCTGTTTTTT.

This chain connects TRBV2 to TRBJ2-1, with 7 bases fitting TRBD1. Germline CDR1 reads SNHLY; CDR2 reads FYNNEI. V lost 4 bases to trimming and J lost 9 bases; unmatched junction nucleotides: 9. The CDR3 sequence is 14 residues long. CDR3 protein: CASSVEQGRTEQFF. The CDR3 coding sequence is TGTGCCAGCAGTGTTGAACAGGGGAGAACTGAGCAGTTCTTC.

The chain is built from TRBV18 and TRBJ1-1; D perhaps matches TRBD1 (6 bases). CDR1 is KGHSH, CDR2 LQKENI, per germline. Trimming removed 6 bases from V and 1 base from J, with 9 bases in between. The CDR3 totals 13 residues. DNA for the CDR3: TGTGCCAGCTCGCGAGGGGGGAACACTGAAGCTTTCTTT. Encoded protein: CASSRGGNTEAFF.

V and J are TRBV7-9 and TRBJ1-2; 7 bases match TRBD1. This CDR3 is built from 13 residues. The V segment lost 1 base and the J segment 7 bases; nucleotides outside the gene matches: 3. Germline CDR1 reads SEHNR; CDR2 reads FQNEAQ (reference sequence). The CDR3 is CASSLVSGGGYTF. In nucleotides, the CDR3 is TGTGCCAGCAGCTTAGTGTCAGGGGGTGGCTACACCTTC.

V gene TRBV6-5 combines with J gene TRBJ2-7, with D possibly being TRBD1 (6 bases). V lost 2 bases, J lost 6 bases, and 11 bases lay in between. This CDR3 spans 13 amino acids. The germline V gene has CDR1 MNHEY and CDR2 SVGAGI. In nucleotides, the CDR3 is TGTGCCAGCAGTTACCTGACAGGTGGCGAGCAGTACTTC. This encodes CASSYLTGGEQYF.

This CDR3 is CASRIDRGDTEAFF. CDR3 DNA sequence: TGCGCCAGCCGGATTGACAGGGGAGACACTGAAGCTTTCTTT. The chain couples TRBV5-1 to TRBJ1-1; 8 bases agree with TRBD1. Trimming removed 7 bases from V and 3 bases from J; junction bases left unmatched: 8. CDR1 is SGHRS and CDR2 is YFSETQ in the germline V gene. CDR3 length equals 14 residues.